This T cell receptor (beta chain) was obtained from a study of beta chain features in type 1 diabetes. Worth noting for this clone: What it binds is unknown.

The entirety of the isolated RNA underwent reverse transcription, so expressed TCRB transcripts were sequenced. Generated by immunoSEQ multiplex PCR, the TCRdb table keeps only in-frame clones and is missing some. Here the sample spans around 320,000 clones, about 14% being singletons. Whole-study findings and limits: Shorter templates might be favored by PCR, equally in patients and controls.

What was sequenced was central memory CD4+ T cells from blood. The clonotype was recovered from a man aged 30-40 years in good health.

CDR3: CASSYGTSGRYAEQYV. CDR3 nucleotides: TGTGCCAGCAGTTACGGGACTAGCGGGAGGTACGCGGAGCAGTACGTC. V usage is TRBV6-5 and J usage is TRBJ2-7; 15 bases agree with TRBD2. V lost 2 bases, J lost 7 bases, and 6 bases stayed unmatched. Germline V gene lookup returns CDR1 MNHEY and CDR2 SVGAGI. The CDR3 loop spans 16 amino acids.